This T cell receptor (beta chain) was identified in a study of metastatic and nonmetastatic thyroid tumors. The wider study: Samples came from malignant and benign thyroid patients, and repertoires were compared across blood and tumor or nodule tissue.

Study-wide results and limits: It was reported that TCR beta diversity was significantly higher in malignant thyroid tumors than benign nodules, in blood and tumor.

As regards this clone: Its target is unknown.

TCRdb re-clonotyped the PCR reads through MiXCR. The sample has just over 20,000 clones, 9.5% to 15% seen once. Each patient went into thyroid surgery without having received any treatment. Germline CDR1 reads WNHNN; CDR2 reads SYGVQD (reference sequence). The length of the CDR3 is 13 residues. V dropped 9 bases and J dropped 0 bases, with 11 bases sitting between them. This sequence was found in a male donor with papillary thyroid cancer or a benign thyroid nodule (not recorded which). Some clones in this sample may be carry-over from other donors' samples. The sample consisted of blood. The chain carries TRBV10-1 and TRBJ2-5, with D tentatively TRBD1 (6 bases). The CDR3 DNA is TGCGCCAGAACTGGGACATACCAAGAGACCCAGTACTTC. It codes for CARTGTYQETQYF.